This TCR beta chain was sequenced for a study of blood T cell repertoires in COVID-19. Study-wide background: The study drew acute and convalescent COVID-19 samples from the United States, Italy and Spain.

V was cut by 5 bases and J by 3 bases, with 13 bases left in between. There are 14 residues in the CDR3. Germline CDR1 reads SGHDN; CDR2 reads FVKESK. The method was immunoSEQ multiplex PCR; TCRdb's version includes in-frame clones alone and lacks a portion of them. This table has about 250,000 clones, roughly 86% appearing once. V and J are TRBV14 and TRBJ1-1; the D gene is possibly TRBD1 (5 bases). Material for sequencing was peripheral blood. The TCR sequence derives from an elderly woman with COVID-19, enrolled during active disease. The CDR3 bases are TGTGCCAGCAGCTTCCAAGGGGTACACACTGAAGCTTTCTTT. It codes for CASSFQGVHTEAFF.